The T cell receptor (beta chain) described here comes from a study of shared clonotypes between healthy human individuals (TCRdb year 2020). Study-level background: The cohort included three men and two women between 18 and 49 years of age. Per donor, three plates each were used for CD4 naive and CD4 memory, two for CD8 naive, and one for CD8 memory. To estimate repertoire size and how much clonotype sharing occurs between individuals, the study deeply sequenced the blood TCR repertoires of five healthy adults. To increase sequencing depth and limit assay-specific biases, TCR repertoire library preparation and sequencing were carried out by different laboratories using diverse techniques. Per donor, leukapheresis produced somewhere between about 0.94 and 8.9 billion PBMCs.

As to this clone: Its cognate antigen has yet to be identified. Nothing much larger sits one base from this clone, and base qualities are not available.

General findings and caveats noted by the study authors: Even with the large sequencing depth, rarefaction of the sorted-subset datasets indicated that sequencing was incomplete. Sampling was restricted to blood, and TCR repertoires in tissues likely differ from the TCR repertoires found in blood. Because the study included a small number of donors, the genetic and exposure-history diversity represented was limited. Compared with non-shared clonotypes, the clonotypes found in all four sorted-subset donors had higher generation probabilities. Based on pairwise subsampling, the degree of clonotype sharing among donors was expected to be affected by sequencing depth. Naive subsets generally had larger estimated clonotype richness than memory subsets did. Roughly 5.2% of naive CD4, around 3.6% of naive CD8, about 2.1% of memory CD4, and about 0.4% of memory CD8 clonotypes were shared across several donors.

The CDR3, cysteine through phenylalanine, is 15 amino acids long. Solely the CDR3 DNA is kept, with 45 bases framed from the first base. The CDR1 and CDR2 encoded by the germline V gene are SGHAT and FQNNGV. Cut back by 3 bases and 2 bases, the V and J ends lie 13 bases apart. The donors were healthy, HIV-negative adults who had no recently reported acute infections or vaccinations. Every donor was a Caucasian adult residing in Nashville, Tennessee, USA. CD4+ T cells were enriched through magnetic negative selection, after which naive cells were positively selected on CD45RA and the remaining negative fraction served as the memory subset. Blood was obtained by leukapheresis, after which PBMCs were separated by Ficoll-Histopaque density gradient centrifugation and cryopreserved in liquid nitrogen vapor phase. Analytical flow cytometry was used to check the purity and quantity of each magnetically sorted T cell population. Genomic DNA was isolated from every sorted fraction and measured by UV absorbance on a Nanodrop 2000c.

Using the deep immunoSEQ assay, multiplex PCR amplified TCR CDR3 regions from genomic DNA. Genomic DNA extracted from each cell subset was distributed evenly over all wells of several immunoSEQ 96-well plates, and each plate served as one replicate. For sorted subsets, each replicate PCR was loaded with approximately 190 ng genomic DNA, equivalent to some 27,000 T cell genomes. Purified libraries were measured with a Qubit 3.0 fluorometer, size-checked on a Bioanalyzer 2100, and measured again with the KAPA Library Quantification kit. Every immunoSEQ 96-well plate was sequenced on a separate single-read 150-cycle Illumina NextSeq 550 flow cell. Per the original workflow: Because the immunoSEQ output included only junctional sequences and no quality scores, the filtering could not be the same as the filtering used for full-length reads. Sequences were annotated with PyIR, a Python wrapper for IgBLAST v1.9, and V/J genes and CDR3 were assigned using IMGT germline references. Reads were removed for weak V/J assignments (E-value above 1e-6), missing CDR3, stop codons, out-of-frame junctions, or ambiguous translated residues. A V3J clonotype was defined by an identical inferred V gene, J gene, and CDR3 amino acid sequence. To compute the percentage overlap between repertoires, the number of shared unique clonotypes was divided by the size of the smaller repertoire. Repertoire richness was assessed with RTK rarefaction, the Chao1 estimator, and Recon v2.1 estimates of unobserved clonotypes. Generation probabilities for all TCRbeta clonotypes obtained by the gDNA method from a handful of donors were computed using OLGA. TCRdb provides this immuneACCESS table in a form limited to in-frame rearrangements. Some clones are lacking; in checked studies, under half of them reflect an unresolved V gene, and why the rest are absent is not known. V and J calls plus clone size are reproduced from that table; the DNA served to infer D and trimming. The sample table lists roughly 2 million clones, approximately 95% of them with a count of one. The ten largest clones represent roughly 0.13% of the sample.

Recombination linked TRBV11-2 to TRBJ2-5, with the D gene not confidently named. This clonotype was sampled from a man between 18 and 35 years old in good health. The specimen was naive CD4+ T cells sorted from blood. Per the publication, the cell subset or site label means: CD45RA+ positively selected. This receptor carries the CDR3 CASSFSHRVQETQYF. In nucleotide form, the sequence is TGTGCCAGCAGCTTCAGTCATCGTGTACAAGAGACCCAGTACTTC.